A selection of T cell receptor beta chains follows, all from one sample in a study of cytomegalovirus exposure and HLA in healthy donors. TCRdb's copy holds only in-frame clones and misses some; the assay was immunoSEQ multiplex PCR. The table records under 150,000 clones, approximately 80% of them present only once. The sequenced material came from PBMCs. These receptors all come from a woman aged 40 to 50 in good health and CMV-seropositive. The CDR3 runs from the conserved cysteine through the conserved F or W. D genes are given only for firm matches. Clone size is given for some rows only: seen once, a few or many times, or a class if the clone is expanded.

>NA|TRBV9|NA|TRBJ2-5
CASSVVPLGGETQYF
TGTGCCAGCAGCGTAGTGCCGCTGGGCGGGGAGACCCAGTACTTC
>TRBD1|TRBV12-5|NA|TRBJ1-1
CASGRSPGGTEAFF
TGTGCTAGTGGCCGCTCACCAGGGGGCACTGAAGCTTTCTTT
>TRBD1|TRBV28|NA|TRBJ2-5
CASKGQDKRGETQYF
TGTGCCAGCAAAGGACAGGACAAAAGGGGAGAGACCCAGTACTTC
>NA|TRBV5-1|NA|TRBJ1-2
CASSSGGNYGYTF
TGCGCCAGCAGCTCGGGGGGGAACTATGGCTACACCTTC
>NA|TRBV6-5|NA|TRBJ2-7
CASSEKAGNLYEQYF
TGTGCCAGCAGCGAGAAGGCAGGGAACCTCTACGAGCAGTACTTC
>NA|TRBV7-9|NA|TRBJ1-5
CASRGEGSRQPQHF
TGTGCCAGCCGGGGGGAGGGGAGTCGTCAGCCCCAGCATTTT
>NA|TRBV14|NA|TRBJ2-1
CASSQDGRVSYNEQFF
TGTGCCAGCAGCCAAGATGGGCGGGTCTCCTACAATGAGCAGTTCTTC
>NA|TRBV11-2|once|TRBJ1-2
CASSGGQGILEGYTF
TGTGCCAGCAGCGGCGGGCAGGGGATTTTGGAAGGCTACACCTTC
>TRBD2|TRBV7-2|NA|TRBJ2-7
CASSSGLAGGDEQYF
TGTGCCAGCAGCTCGGGACTAGCGGGAGGGGACGAGCAGTACTTC
>NA|TRBV6-5|NA|TRBJ1-1
CASSFLRTGRTEAFF
TGTGCCAGCAGTTTCCTCCGTACAGGGCGCACTGAAGCTTTCTTT
>TRBD1|TRBV7-2|NA|TRBJ1-3
CASSPKGATGNTIYF
TGTGCCAGCAGCCCAAAGGGGGCTACTGGAAACACCATATATTTT
>NA|TRBV29-1|NA|TRBJ2-2
CSVEGQGLNTGELFF
TGCAGCGTTGAGGGGCAGGGGCTCAACACCGGGGAGCTGTTTTTT